Reported below is one T cell receptor (beta chain). The sample originates from a study of monozygotic twins with inflammatory bowel disease. The germline V gene has CDR1 SNHLY and CDR2 FYNNEI. The CDR3 is 17 amino acids. TCRdb reprocessed the 5' RACE reads; each CDR3 protein has one entry and no DNA is given. The sample totals about 380,000 distinct CDR3 sequences. Sequencing was carried out using blood. The chain carries TRBV2 and TRBJ2-5; with no DNA, the TCRdb D assignment of TRBD1 cannot be verified. The TCR originated in a human donor with ulcerative colitis or Crohn's disease, or a healthy co-twin of an affected twin (not recorded which). The CDR3 region is CASSDVKGRGLQETQYF.